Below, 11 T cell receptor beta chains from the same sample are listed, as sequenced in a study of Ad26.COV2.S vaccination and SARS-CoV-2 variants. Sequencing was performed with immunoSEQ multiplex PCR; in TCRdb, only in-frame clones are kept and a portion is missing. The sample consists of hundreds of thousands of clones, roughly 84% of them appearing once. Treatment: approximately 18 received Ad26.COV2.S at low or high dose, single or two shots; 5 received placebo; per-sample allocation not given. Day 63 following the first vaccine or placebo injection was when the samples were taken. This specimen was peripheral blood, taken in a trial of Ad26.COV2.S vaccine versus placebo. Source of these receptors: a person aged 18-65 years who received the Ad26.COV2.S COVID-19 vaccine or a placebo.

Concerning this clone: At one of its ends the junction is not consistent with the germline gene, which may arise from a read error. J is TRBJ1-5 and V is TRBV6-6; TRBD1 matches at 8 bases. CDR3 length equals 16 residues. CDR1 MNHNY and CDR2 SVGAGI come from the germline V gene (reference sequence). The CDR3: CASSNSGQGEGQPQHF. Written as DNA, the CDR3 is TGTGCCAGCAGTAACTCAGGACAGGGTGAAGGACAGCCCCAGCATTTT.

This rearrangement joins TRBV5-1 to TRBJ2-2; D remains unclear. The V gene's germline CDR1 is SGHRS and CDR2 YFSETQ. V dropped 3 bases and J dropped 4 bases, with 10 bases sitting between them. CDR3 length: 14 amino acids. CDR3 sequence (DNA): TGCGCCAGCAGCTACCGACAACGCACCGGGGAGCTGTTTTTT. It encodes CASSYRQRTGELFF.

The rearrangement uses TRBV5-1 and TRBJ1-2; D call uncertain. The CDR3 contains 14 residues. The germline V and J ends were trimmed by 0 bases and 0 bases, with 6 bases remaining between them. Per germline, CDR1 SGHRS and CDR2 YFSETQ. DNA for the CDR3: TGCGCCAGCAGCTTGGACAGCCCTAACTATGGCTACACCTTC. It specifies CASSLDSPNYGYTF.

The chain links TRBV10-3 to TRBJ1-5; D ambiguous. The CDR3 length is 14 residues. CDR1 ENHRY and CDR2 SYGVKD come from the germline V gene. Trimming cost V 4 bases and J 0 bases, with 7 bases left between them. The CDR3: CAISVGNSNQPQHF. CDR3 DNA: TGTGCCATCAGTGTGGGTAATAGCAATCAGCCCCAGCATTTT.

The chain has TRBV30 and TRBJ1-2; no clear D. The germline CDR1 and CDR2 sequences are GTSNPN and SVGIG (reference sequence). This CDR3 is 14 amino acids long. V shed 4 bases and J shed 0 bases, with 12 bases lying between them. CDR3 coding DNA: TGTGCCTGGACCGTAGAGGTCTCTAACTATGGCTACACCTTC. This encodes CAWTVEVSNYGYTF.

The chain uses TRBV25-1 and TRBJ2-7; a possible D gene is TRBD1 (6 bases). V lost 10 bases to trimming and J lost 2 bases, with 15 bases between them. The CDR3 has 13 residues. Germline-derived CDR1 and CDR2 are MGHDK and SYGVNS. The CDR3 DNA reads TGTGCCACTTCCCGGGACACTCCCTACGAGCAGTACTTC. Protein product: CATSRDTPYEQYF.

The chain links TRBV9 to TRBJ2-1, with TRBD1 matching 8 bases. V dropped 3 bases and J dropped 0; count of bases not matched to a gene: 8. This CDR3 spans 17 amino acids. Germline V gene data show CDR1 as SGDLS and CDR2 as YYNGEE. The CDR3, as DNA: TGTGCCAGCAGCGGAAGGACAGGGCTTAGCTCCTACAATGAGCAGTTCTTC. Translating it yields CASSGRTGLSSYNEQFF. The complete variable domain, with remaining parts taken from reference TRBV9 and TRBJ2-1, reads DSGVTQTPKHLITATGQRVTLRCSPRSGDLSVYWYQQSLDQGLQFLIQYYNGEERAKGNILERFSAQQFPDLHSELNLSSLELGDSALYFCASSGRTGLSSYNEQFFGPGTRLTVL.

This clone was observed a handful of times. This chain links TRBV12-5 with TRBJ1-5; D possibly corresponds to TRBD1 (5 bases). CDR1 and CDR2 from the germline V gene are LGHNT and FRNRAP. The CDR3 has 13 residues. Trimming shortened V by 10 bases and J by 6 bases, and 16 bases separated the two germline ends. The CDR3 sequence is CATGGRAGQPQHF. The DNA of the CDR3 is TGTGCTACCGGGGGGAGGGCGGGTCAGCCCCAGCATTTT.

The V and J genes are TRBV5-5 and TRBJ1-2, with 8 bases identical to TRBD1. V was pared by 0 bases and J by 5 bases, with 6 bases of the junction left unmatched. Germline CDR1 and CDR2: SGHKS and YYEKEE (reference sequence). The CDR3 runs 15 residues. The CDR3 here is CASSLGGTGNYGYTF. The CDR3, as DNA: TGTGCCAGCAGCTTGGGGGGGACAGGCAATTATGGCTACACCTTC.

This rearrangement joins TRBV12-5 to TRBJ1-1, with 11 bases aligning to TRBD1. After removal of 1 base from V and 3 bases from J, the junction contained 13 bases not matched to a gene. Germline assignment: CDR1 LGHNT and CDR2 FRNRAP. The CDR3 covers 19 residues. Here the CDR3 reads CASGLEKTGTGGEDTEAFF. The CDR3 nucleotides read TGTGCTAGTGGTTTGGAGAAAACCGGGACAGGGGGAGAGGACACTGAAGCTTTCTTT.

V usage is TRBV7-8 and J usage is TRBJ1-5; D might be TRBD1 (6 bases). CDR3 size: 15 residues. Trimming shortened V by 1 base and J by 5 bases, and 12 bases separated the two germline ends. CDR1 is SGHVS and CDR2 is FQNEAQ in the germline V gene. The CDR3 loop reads CASSLEVPGDQPQHF. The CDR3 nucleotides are TGTGCCAGCAGCTTAGAGGTACCAGGGGATCAGCCCCAGCATTTT.